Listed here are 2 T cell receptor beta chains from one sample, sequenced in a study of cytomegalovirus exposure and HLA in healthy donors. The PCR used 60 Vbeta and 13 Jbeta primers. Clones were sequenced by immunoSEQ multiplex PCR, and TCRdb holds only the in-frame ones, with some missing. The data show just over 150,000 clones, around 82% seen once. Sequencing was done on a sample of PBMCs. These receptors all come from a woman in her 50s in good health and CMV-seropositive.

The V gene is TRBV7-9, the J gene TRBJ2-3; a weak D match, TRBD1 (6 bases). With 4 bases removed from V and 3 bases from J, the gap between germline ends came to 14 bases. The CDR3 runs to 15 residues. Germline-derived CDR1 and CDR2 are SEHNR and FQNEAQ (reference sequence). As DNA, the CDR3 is TGTGCCAGCAGCTCAACGGGACAAATGACAGATACGCAGTATTTT. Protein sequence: CASSSTGQMTDTQYF.

CDR3 nucleotides: TGTGCCAGCAGTTACGGGGGCTTTGGCTACACCTTC. This encodes CASSYGGFGYTF. The chain recombines TRBV6-5 with TRBJ1-2, with a possible D match to TRBD1 (6 bases). Germline CDR1 reads MNHEY; CDR2 reads SVGAGI. The CDR3 is 12 amino acids. V was clipped by 2 bases and J by 7 bases, with 8 bases between them.